The 31 T cell receptor beta chains in this list originate from one sample, sequenced in a study of post-analysis software for immune sequencing data. Whole-study results and caveats: With TRBV5-6, TRBV5-1 and TRBV20-1 included, about five TRBV segments were more frequent in patients than in controls.

TCR beta cDNA libraries included unique molecular identifiers. TCRdb re-derived calls from the PCR reads in MiXCR, one entry per CDR3 protein. The sample gives approximately 260,000 distinct CDR3 sequences, just over 35% of which show up once; approximately 4.6% is in the top ten. Antigens for these TCRs are unknown. What was sequenced was blood. These receptors all come from a girl aged 10-17 years with multiple sclerosis.

The chain has TRBV20-1 and TRBJ2-4; weak D call: TRBD1 (9 bases). The DNA end lines up better with TRBJ2-5; the J call may be wrong. The length of the CDR3 is 16 residues. CDR1 is DFQATT and CDR2 is SNEGSKA in the germline V gene (reference sequence). CDR3 sequence: CSARPSLAGQGETQYF. DNA of the CDR3: TGCAGTGCTAGACCCTCTTTAGCGGGACAGGGAGAGACCCAGTACTTC.

The genes are TRBV7-8 and TRBJ1-1, with D perhaps matching TRBD1 (5 bases). The CDR3 contains 14 residues. Trimming stripped 8 bases from V and 0 bases from J, with 13 bases between. The germline V gene has CDR1 SGHVS and CDR2 FQNEAQ. The CDR3 nucleotides read TGTGCCAGCGGGACGAGGGCAATGAACACTGAAGCTTTCTTT. Translating it yields CASGTRAMNTEAFF.

The V and J genes are TRBV11-2 and TRBJ1-1; the D is unclear. This CDR3 is 17 amino acids long. Germline V gene lookup returns CDR1 SGHAT and CDR2 FQNNGV. Trimming pared 5 bases from V and 1 base from J, leaving 20 bases between. CDR3 nucleotides: TGTGCCAGCAGCCCAGAGTTCTGGCAGAGGCAGAACACTGAAGCTTTCTTT. Protein product: CASSPEFWQRQNTEAFF.

The rearrangement links TRBV28 to TRBJ1-2; 7 bases fit TRBD1. There are 12 residues in the CDR3. The trim removed 8 bases at V and 14 bases at J, leaving 14 bases unmatched. CDR1 is MDHEN and CDR2 is SYDVKM in the germline V gene. The CDR3 DNA is TGTGCCAGCCGACAGGGTCCACTGGTTGAAACCTTC. Translation: CASRQGPLVETF.

A few counts support this clonotype. A much larger clone sits a single nucleotide away, making a read error possible. This chain uses TRBV7-9 with TRBJ2-3; D call uncertain. The length of the CDR3 is 14 residues. Germline CDR1 and CDR2: SEHNR and FQNEAQ (reference sequence). Between the trimmed V and J ends, which lost 3 bases and 0 bases, there was a span of 7 bases. The chain's CDR3 is CASSFGRSTDTQYF. CDR3 DNA sequence: TGTGCCAGCAGCTTCGGCAGAAGCACAGATACGCAGTATTTT.

This clonotype was seen a handful of times. V and J are TRBV6-5 and TRBJ1-6; 9 bases are a match to TRBD1. Germline-derived CDR1 and CDR2 are MNHEY and SVGAGI. The CDR3 runs 16 residues. The V segment lost 6 bases and the J segment 2 bases; nucleotides outside the gene matches: 5. The CDR3 is CASRLDRGAYNSPLHF. The CDR3 bases are TGTGCCAGCAGACTGGACAGGGGCGCCTATAATTCACCCCTCCACTTT.

This clonotype was seen only a few times. The chain uses TRBV5-1 and TRBJ2-7, with D possibly matching TRBD1 (6 bases). Germline CDR1 SGHRS, CDR2 YFSETQ. This CDR3 is 17 amino acids long. Trimming shortened V by 8 bases and J by 7 bases, and 31 bases separated the two germline ends. CDR3 loop: CASPGQCVLSSYNEQYF. The DNA for the CDR3 is TGCGCCAGTCCGGGACAATGTGTTTTGTCCTCTTACAATGAGCAGTACTTC.

Regarding this clonotype: A read error is possible here, since a much larger clone lies one base away. The V call is TRBV5-1, the J call TRBJ2-5, with a tentative D call TRBD1 (8 bases). CDR3 length: 13 residues. Germline V lookup: CDR1 SGHRS, CDR2 YFSETQ. The CDR3 DNA sequence: TGCACCAGCGGGGAGACAGGGGATGAGACCCAGTACTTC. Protein sequence: CTSGETGDETQYF.

This clonotype has just a few counts. A single base separates this from a much larger clone, so it may be a read error. This chain uses TRBV9 with TRBJ2-5; 7 positions agree with TRBD2. The CDR3 extends over 15 amino acids. Looked up from germline, CDR1 is SGDLS and CDR2 is YYNGEE. The CDR3 region has the DNA TGTGCCTGCAGTACCCCGGGGGGACGACAAGAGACCCAGTACTTC. Translation: CACSTPGGRQETQYF.

The chain is built from TRBV5-4 and TRBJ1-2; a weak D match, TRBD1 (6 bases). Germline V gene data show CDR1 as SGHNT and CDR2 as YYREEE (reference sequence). CDR3 length: 14 amino acids. Trimming removed 4 bases at V and 4 bases at J, with 14 bases between. Here the CDR3 DNA reads TGTGCCAGCAGCAGGGACACCTCGGGCTATGGCTACACCTTC. Its protein is CASSRDTSGYGYTF.

The V gene is TRBV3-1, the J gene TRBJ2-5; TRBD2 matches at 8 bases. J was trimmed by 5 bases and V by 0 bases; bases with no gene match: 5. Germline V lookup: CDR1 LGHDT, CDR2 YNNKEL (reference sequence). The CDR3 has 15 amino acids. For the CDR3, the DNA is TGTGCCAGCAGCCAAGACGGGAGGGCCGGGGAGACCCAGTACTTC. Encoded protein: CASSQDGRAGETQYF.

This clonotype was seen ten or more times. The chain combines TRBV29-1 with TRBJ2-1; unclear D gene. The CDR3 has 13 residues. The germline V gene has CDR1 SQVTM and CDR2 ANQGSEA. The CDR3 loop reads CSATESRPNEQFF. Here the CDR3 DNA reads TGCTCCGCTACGGAGAGTCGGCCCAATGAGCAGTTCTTC.

The sample holds many counts of this clonotype. The J gene is TRBJ2-5, the V gene TRBV15; 12 bases map to TRBD2. From germline, CDR1 is LNHNV and CDR2 YYDKDF (reference sequence). Trimming took 2 bases from V and 3 from J; bases not matched to a gene: 1. This CDR3 has 15 amino acids. The CDR3 is CATSRPSGGEETQYF. The CDR3, as DNA: TGTGCCACCAGCAGACCTAGCGGGGGGGAAGAGACCCAGTACTTC.

The chain carries TRBV5-1 and TRBJ2-7, with D unclear. The CDR3 is 14 amino acids. Germline V CDR1 and CDR2: SGHRS, YFSETQ. V was pared by 5 bases and J by 2 bases, with 14 bases between. The CDR3 coding sequence is TGCGCCAGCAGTCCGACGGGTCAGGCCTACGAGCAGTACTTC. The encoded protein is CASSPTGQAYEQYF.

This clonotype has a single count. A much larger clone is a single base away; this may be a read error. The chain combines TRBV7-9 with TRBJ2-7; 8 bases fit TRBD2. CDR1 SEHNR and CDR2 FQNEAQ come from the germline V gene (reference sequence). The CDR3 extends over 13 amino acids. Trimming cost V 10 bases and J 7 bases; bases outside gene matches: 12. CDR3 loop: CATSGGPSDEQYF. CDR3 coding DNA: TGTGCCACCTCGGGGGGGCCGAGCGATGAGCAGTACTTC.

The table lists this clonotype with many counts. The chain uses TRBV6-5 and TRBJ1-2; D is perhaps TRBD1 (5 bases). Germline V gene data show CDR1 as MNHEY and CDR2 as SVGAGI. Trimming left V 5 bases short and J 4 bases short, with 11 bases between. This CDR3 spans 13 amino acids. The CDR3 protein is CASSVGGAYGYTF. The CDR3 DNA sequence: TGTGCCAGCAGTGTGGGAGGGGCCTATGGCTACACCTTC.

This clonotype was seen just once. The rearrangement uses TRBV5-1 and TRBJ1-2; no firm D call. This CDR3 has 15 residues. V gave up 2 bases and J gave up 0 bases, with 11 bases separating them. Germline lookup yields CDR1 SGHRS and CDR2 YFSETQ. CDR3 sequence reads: CASSLSTDTNYGYTF. The CDR3 DNA sequence: TGCGCCAGCAGCTTAAGTACAGATACTAACTATGGCTACACCTTC.

V usage is TRBV12-3 or TRBV12-4 and J usage is TRBJ2-3; 8 bases line up with TRBD2. The CDR3 consists of 15 residues. Trimming removed 6 bases from V and 1 base from J; junction bases left unmatched: 6. CDR3: CASRLSGVGTDTQYF. CDR3 bases: TGTGCCAGCAGACTTAGCGGGGTCGGCACAGATACGCAGTATTTT.

Only a few counts were recorded for this clonotype. The chain couples TRBV2 to TRBJ1-2; the D is unclear. The CDR3 extends over 13 amino acids. Trimming shortened V by 6 bases and J by 4 bases, and 12 bases separated the two germline ends. From germline, CDR1 is SNHLY and CDR2 FYNNEI. The CDR3 region is CASRVQDLYGYTF. The DNA of the CDR3 is TGTGCCAGCAGGGTTCAGGACCTCTATGGCTACACCTTC.

The rearrangement links TRBV6-5 to TRBJ2-5; D tentatively fits TRBD1 or TRBD2 (6 bases each). The J call may be wrong; the DNA end is better matched by TRBJ2-7. Germline V gene lookup returns CDR1 MNHEY and CDR2 SVGAGI. This CDR3 has 15 residues. CDR3 residues: CASSFRGAGKGEQYF. The DNA for the CDR3 is TGTGCCAGCAGCTTTAGGGGGGCGGGTAAAGGCGAGCAGTACTTC.

This clonotype showed up many times. V gene TRBV7-9 combines with J gene TRBJ2-4; no clear D gene. CDR1 and CDR2 from the germline V gene are SEHNR and FQNEAQ (reference sequence). CDR3 length equals 14 residues. Trimming removed 5 bases at V and 1 base at J, with 9 bases between. The CDR3 nucleotides are TGTGCCAGCAGCGCCCTTACCGCCAAAAACATTCAGTACTTC. It yields the protein CASSALTAKNIQYF.

This clonotype was found many times. This chain joins TRBV9 and TRBJ2-1; D is ambiguous. V dropped 4 bases and J dropped 8 bases, with 10 bases sitting between them. There are 12 residues in the CDR3. Germline lookup yields CDR1 SGDLS and CDR2 YYNGEE. For the CDR3, the DNA is TGTGCCAGCAGCTCCCCGTTCGATGAGCAGTTCTTC. The encoded protein is CASSSPFDEQFF.

This clonotype was seen a handful of times. The V and J genes are TRBV12-3 or TRBV12-4 and TRBJ2-3; TRBD1 is a possible D gene (6 bases). There are 11 residues in the CDR3. Trimming removed 7 bases from V and 14 bases from J, with 16 bases in between. Here the CDR3 reads CASTTGNRWYF. Here the CDR3 DNA reads TGTGCCAGCACAACAGGGAACAGATGGTATTTT.

This clonotype was seen repeatedly, ten times or more. The chain uses TRBV29-1 and TRBJ2-3; 8 bases are shared with TRBD2. The CDR3 extends over 13 amino acids. CDR1 SQVTM and CDR2 ANQGSEA come from the germline V gene. Trimming cost V 3 bases and J 5 bases; bases outside gene matches: 4. CDR3 sequence reads: CSVERGAKDTQYF. The CDR3 region has the DNA TGCAGCGTTGAGCGGGGGGCGAAAGATACGCAGTATTTT.

For this clonotype: Because it lacks the conserved phenylalanine or tryptophan at the end, this CDR3 is likely a read error. Because the CDR3's place on the DNA is in doubt, the DNA is left out and the CDR3 is given as listed by TCRdb. The V and J genes are TRBV6-5 and TRBJ2-5; TRBD2, the table's D call, was not compared with the DNA. Germline-derived CDR1 and CDR2 are MNHEY and SVGAGI. The CDR3 is 20 residues long, ends included. The CDR3: CASSYSNRAEEPSYGYTFGS.

This clonotype has at least ten counts. The V and J genes are TRBV11-2 and TRBJ1-4; D may be TRBD1 (6 bases). The CDR3 has 16 residues. The V end lost 4 bases, the J end lost 4 bases, and 16 bases lay between the germline ends. Per germline, CDR1 SGHAT and CDR2 FQNNGV. CDR3 sequence: CASSSLRGGLNEKLFF. DNA of the CDR3: TGTGCCAGCAGCTCCCTTAGGGGGGGCCTTAATGAAAAACTGTTTTTT.

In the case of this clonotype: A read error may be the cause here, since a much bigger clone is one base away. The CDR3 here is CSARLSAGYTF. The CDR3 region has the DNA TGCAGTGCTAGGCTATCGGCCGGCTACACCTTC. The gene calls are TRBV20-1 and TRBJ1-2; D not resolved. V was cut by 3 bases and J by 8 bases, with 10 bases left in between. CDR1 is DFQATT, CDR2 SNEGSKA, per germline (reference sequence). The CDR3 length is 11 residues.

The J gene is TRBJ1-1, the V gene TRBV6-5, with D possibly being TRBD1 (6 bases). Trimming pared 5 bases from V and 3 bases from J, leaving 13 bases between. Germline lookup yields CDR1 MNHEY and CDR2 SVGAGI. CDR3 length: 14 amino acids. This CDR3 is CASSRGWSDTEAFF. The CDR3, as DNA: TGTGCCAGCAGTAGGGGGTGGAGCGACACTGAAGCTTTCTTT.

This clonotype has ten or more counts. The gene calls are TRBV7-2 and TRBJ1-2; D remains ambiguous. The length of the CDR3 is 15 residues. V was trimmed by 5 bases and J by 0 bases, leaving 13 bases between them. Germline V gives CDR1 SGHTA, CDR2 FQGNSA. The CDR3 region is CASSPTGKTNYGYTF. In DNA form, the CDR3 reads TGTGCCAGCAGCCCAACGGGGAAGACTAACTATGGCTACACCTTC.

V and J are TRBV20-1 and TRBJ2-1; 11 nucleotides line up with TRBD2. CDR1 DFQATT and CDR2 SNEGSKA come from the germline V gene (reference sequence). This CDR3 contains 13 residues. After removal of 5 bases from V and 9 bases from J, the junction contained 6 bases not matched to a gene. In nucleotides, the CDR3 is TGCAGTGCTGAACTAGCGGGAGCGAGTGAGCAGTTCTTC. Encoded protein: CSAELAGASEQFF.

This clonotype appeared many times. J is TRBJ2-7 and V is TRBV20-1; 8 bases map to TRBD2. Germline values: CDR1 DFQATT, CDR2 SNEGSKA (reference sequence). There are 14 residues in the CDR3. Trimming removed 6 bases from V and 6 bases from J; junction bases left unmatched: 13. DNA of the CDR3: TGCAGTGCCCATAACGCGGGGGGCGAGGGCGAGCAGTACTTC. It encodes CSAHNAGGEGEQYF.